This T cell receptor beta chain came from a study of blood T cells in healthy people across ages. For the second PCR, which ran for roughly 6 to 12 cycles, a sample-barcoded 5' primer and a J-beta primer mix were used. From the 5' RACE reads, TCRdb called clonotypes with MiXCR, one entry per CDR3 protein. The repertoire holds almost 550,000 distinct CDR3 sequences, with more than 20% as singletons. The CDR3 length is 12 residues. The germline CDR1 and CDR2 sequences are DFQATT and SNEGSKA (reference sequence). Deletions cut 4 bases from V and 6 bases from J, with 12 bases between. This clonotype has only one observation. Another study also made use of these data, one on T cells of mothers and their children.

Material for sequencing was blood. The chain couples TRBV20-1 to TRBJ2-5; the D gene is possibly TRBD2 (5 bases). This TCR derives from a boy younger than 18 in good health. CDR3 sequence: CSATGGRKTQYF. CDR3 sequence (DNA): TGCAGTGCTACAGGAGGACGGAAGACCCAGTACTTC.